These 31 T cell receptor beta chains were all obtained from the same sample, sequenced in a study of T cells in Graves' hyperthyroidism and ophthalmopathy. Authors of the study amplified TCR beta CDR3 regions from RNA transcripts. TCR CDR3 regions were first amplified by RT-PCR with HTBI primers. Via MiXCR, TCRdb re-called the multiplex PCR reads, giving one row per CDR3 protein. The sample contains hundreds of thousands of distinct CDR3 sequences, 45% of which appear only once. Sequenced material: peripheral blood or thyroid tissue (not recorded which). Every receptor here comes from an adult man with Graves' disease, either hyperthyroidism or ophthalmopathy (not recorded which).

The chain couples TRBV7-8 to TRBJ1-2; TRBD1 is a possible D gene (5 bases). This CDR3 spans 14 amino acids. Germline V lookup: CDR1 SGHVS, CDR2 FQNEAQ. Trimming pared 5 bases from V and 7 bases from J, leaving 17 bases between. CDR3 amino acids: CASSEGTTGAGYTF. The CDR3 DNA follows: TGTGCCAGCAGCGAGGGGACCACGGGCGCTGGCTACACCTTC. The full variable domain, completed using reference TRBV7-8 and TRBJ1-2, is GAGVSQSPRYKVAKRGQDVALRCDPISGHVSLFWYQQALGQGPEFLTYFQNEAQLDKSGLPSDRFFAERPEGSVSTLKIQRTQQEDSAVYLCASSEGTTGAGYTFGSGTRLTVV.

Comments on this clonotype: Possible read error: a much larger clone is one base away. The rearrangement links TRBV2 to TRBJ2-7; no clear D. The germline V gene has CDR1 SNHLY and CDR2 FYNNEI. The CDR3 is 13 amino acids. V was cut by 4 bases and J by 2 bases, with 9 bases left in between. The CDR3, as DNA: TGTGCCAGCAGTGTTAGTTCTGCCTACGAGCAGTACTTC. Its protein is CASSVSSAYEQYF. Full variable domain (outside the CDR3, taken from reference TRBV2 and TRBJ2-7): EPEVTQTPSHQVTQMGQEVILRCVPISNHLYFYWYRQILGQKVEFLVSFYNNEISEKSEIFDDQFSVERPDGSNFTLKIRSTKLEDSAMYFCASSVSSAYEQYFGPGTRLTVT.

The V call is TRBV7-9, the J call TRBJ2-5, with 8 bases aligning to TRBD2. Germline V gene sequence: CDR1 SEHNR, CDR2 FQNEAQ (reference sequence). The V gene end was trimmed by 1 base and the J gene end by 5 bases; junction bases not matched to a gene: 9. The CDR3 has 16 residues. CDR3 loop: CASSLELLAVVETQYF. The CDR3 nucleotides read TGTGCCAGCAGCTTAGAGTTACTAGCGGTCGTGGAGACCCAGTACTTC.

This chain links TRBV4-2 with TRBJ1-5; TRBD1 is a possible D gene (5 bases). From germline, CDR1 is LGHNA and CDR2 YNFKEQ. The CDR3 has 13 amino acids. V lost 8 bases to trimming and J lost 7 bases, with 15 bases between them. The CDR3 DNA reads as TGTGCCAGCGCCGGGGGGTTCGGGCAGCCCCAGCATTTT. It encodes CASAGGFGQPQHF.

This clonotype was seen at least ten times. This sequence joins TRBV2 and TRBJ2-7; tentatively, D is TRBD1 (5 bases). Germline V gives CDR1 SNHLY, CDR2 FYNNEI. The CDR3 contains 13 residues. V was cut by 4 bases and J by 3 bases, with 10 bases left in between. CDR3 DNA: TGTGCCAGCAGTGTGCAGGGTCTCTACGAGCAGTACTTC. Translated: CASSVQGLYEQYF.

This chain links TRBV7-2 with TRBJ2-7, with TRBD1 identical over 7 bases. The V gene end was trimmed by 5 bases and the J gene end by 5 bases; junction bases not matched to a gene: 9. Germline CDR1 reads SGHTA; CDR2 reads FQGNSA. The CDR3 length is 14 residues. The CDR3 region has the DNA TGTGCCAGCAGCCCCGGACAGGAGGCGAACGAGCAGTACTTC. This codes for CASSPGQEANEQYF.

Regarding this clonotype: A much larger clone differs by one base, so this may be a read error. The genes are TRBV10-3 and TRBJ1-6, with D unclear. CDR1 is ENHRY and CDR2 is SYGVKD in the germline V gene. CDR3 length: 13 residues. The CDR3 DNA reads TGTGCCAGCAGTGAGGTTCAAAATTCACCCCTCCACTTT. Residues: CASSEVQNSPLHF.

This sequence joins TRBV7-8 and TRBJ2-7; tentative D call: TRBD2 (5 bases). V was shortened by 5 bases and J by 5 bases, with 19 bases between the two germline ends. Germline V lookup: CDR1 SGHVS, CDR2 FQNEAQ. This CDR3 is 15 amino acids long. In nucleotides, the CDR3 is TGTGCCAGCAGCCTAAAGGCTAGCTCCGCGGACGAGCAGTACTTC. This translates into CASSLKASSADEQYF.

There are many counts of this clonotype. The chain couples TRBV29-1 to TRBJ1-1; tentative D call: TRBD1 (6 bases). The CDR3 is made up of 14 amino acids. Germline-derived CDR1 and CDR2 are SQVTM and ANQGSEA. Trimming removed 3 bases from V and 0 bases from J, with 11 bases in between. CDR3 sequence reads: CSVDFQGMNTEAFF. In nucleotides, the CDR3 is TGCAGCGTTGACTTCCAGGGGATGAACACTGAAGCTTTCTTT.

Comments on this clonotype: This may arise from a read error, as a much more abundant clone is one base away. The rearrangement links TRBV7-8 to TRBJ1-1; D remains unclear. The CDR3 sequence is 14 residues long. Per the germline V gene, CDR1 is SGHVS and CDR2 is FQNEAQ. CDR3: CASTLGLGHTEAFF. DNA for the CDR3: TGTGCCAGCACCTTAGGGCTGGGCCACACTGAAGCTTTCTTT.

The table lists this clonotype with many counts. The rearrangement links TRBV2 to TRBJ1-4; unclear D gene. Trimming cost V 7 bases and J 11 bases, with 20 bases left between them. Germline V gene sequence: CDR1 SNHLY, CDR2 FYNNEI. CDR3 length equals 14 residues. CDR3 amino acids: CASNPSTVGGKLFF. CDR3 DNA sequence: TGTGCCAGCAATCCTAGTACCGTCGGTGGGAAACTGTTTTTT.

This clonotype was detected many times. The chain has TRBV25-1 and TRBJ1-2; TRBD1 agrees at 10 bases. Germline CDR1 and CDR2: MGHDK and SYGVNS. V was pared by 2 bases and J by 8 bases, with 8 bases of the junction left unmatched. The CDR3 has 15 amino acids. The CDR3 sequence: CASSEPGQGREGYTF. DNA of the CDR3: TGTGCCAGCAGTGAACCGGGACAGGGGAGAGAGGGCTACACCTTC.

This clonotype was observed many times. The chain combines TRBV7-8 with TRBJ1-3; D ambiguous. Germline assignment: CDR1 SGHVS and CDR2 FQNEAQ. Trimming shortened V by 3 bases and J by 0 bases, and 9 bases separated the two germline ends. The CDR3 loop spans 15 amino acids. CDR3 protein: CASSFDAVSGNTIYF. As DNA, the CDR3 is TGTGCCAGCAGCTTTGACGCGGTCTCTGGAAACACCATATATTTT.

The chain joins TRBV10-3 to TRBJ1-1; possible D gene TRBD1, 5 bases. This CDR3 has 14 amino acids. V lost 5 bases to trimming and J lost 4 bases, with 14 bases between them. Germline CDR1 ENHRY, CDR2 SYGVKD. The CDR3, as DNA: TGTGCCATCAGTTTATCGCGGGGGTCCACTGAAGCTTTCTTT. Translated, it gives CAISLSRGSTEAFF.

V is TRBV7-2 and J is TRBJ1-4, with D possibly TRBD1 on 6 matching bases. The V gene's germline CDR1 is SGHTA and CDR2 FQGNSA. The CDR3 contains 16 residues. The germline V and J ends were trimmed by 2 bases and 8 bases, with 18 bases remaining between them. CDR3 residues: CASSLSTGGGAEKLFF. In nucleotides, the CDR3 is TGTGCCAGCAGCTTATCGACAGGAGGTGGGGCCGAAAAACTGTTTTTT.

Only a few counts were recorded for this clonotype. J is TRBJ2-5 and V is TRBV4-2, with D possibly TRBD2 on 5 matching bases. V lost 2 bases, J lost 4 bases, and 8 bases lay in between. The CDR3 contains 13 residues. Germline V lookup: CDR1 LGHNA, CDR2 YNFKEQ. The CDR3 DNA reads as TGTGCCAGCAGCCAACTCGGAGGAGAGACCCAGTACTTC. This sequence encodes CASSQLGGETQYF.

V gene TRBV10-3 combines with J gene TRBJ2-6; D is ambiguous. With 3 bases removed from V and 4 bases from J, the gap between germline ends came to 4 bases. Germline V gene data show CDR1 as ENHRY and CDR2 as SYGVKD. This CDR3 has 13 amino acids. The CDR3 nucleotides read TGTGCCATCAGTGAACAGGGGGCCAACGTCCTGACTTTC. Protein product: CAISEQGANVLTF.

CDR3 region: CSAIDPEGYGYTF. The CDR3 nucleotides read TGCAGTGCTATCGACCCGGAGGGCTATGGCTACACCTTC. This rearrangement joins TRBV20-1 to TRBJ1-2; D is undetermined. V was trimmed by 4 bases and J by 4 bases, leaving 13 bases between them. This CDR3 is 13 amino acids long. Germline lookup yields CDR1 DFQATT and CDR2 SNEGSKA (reference sequence).

The genes are TRBV19 and TRBJ1-5; D gene uncertain. The germline V gene encodes CDR1 LNHDA and CDR2 SQIVND (reference sequence). The V end was cut by 3 bases, the J end by 3 bases, with 3 bases between. The CDR3 has 12 amino acids. CDR3 sequence reads: CASSILNQPQHF. CDR3 nucleotides: TGTGCCAGTAGTATCCTCAATCAGCCCCAGCATTTT.

This clonotype was seen ten or more times. The genes are TRBV2 and TRBJ1-6, with no clear D. Looked up from germline, CDR1 is SNHLY and CDR2 is FYNNEI. The CDR3 contains 15 residues. V was trimmed by 2 bases and J by 7 bases, leaving 12 bases between them. The CDR3 DNA follows: TGTGCCAGCAGTGAAAAGGGATGGTTGAATTCACCCCTCCACTTT. Translating gives CASSEKGWLNSPLHF.

A word on this clonotype: One end of the junction is discordant with germline, which a read error may explain. The V and J genes are TRBV7-8 and TRBJ1-4; no firm D call. CDR3 length: 15 amino acids. Germline values: CDR1 SGHVS, CDR2 FQNEAQ. In DNA, the CDR3 is TGCGCCAGCAGCCAGGCGTCCGGCCAGAATGAAAAACTGTTTTTT. It codes for CASSQASGQNEKLFF.

This chain links TRBV20-1 with TRBJ2-7, with 9 bases aligning to TRBD1. The CDR3 is made up of 14 amino acids. Germline V gene sequence: CDR1 DFQATT, CDR2 SNEGSKA (reference sequence). The J segment lost 3 bases and the V segment lost 0 bases, leaving 3 bases of the junction unmatched. The CDR3 is CSARETGGGYEQYF. The CDR3 nucleotides read TGCAGTGCTAGAGAGACAGGGGGGGGCTACGAGCAGTACTTC.

The gene calls are TRBV7-9 and TRBJ1-1; 9 bases map to TRBD1. The CDR3 has 15 residues. The germline gives CDR1 SEHNR, CDR2 FQNEAQ (reference sequence). J was trimmed by 6 bases and V by 1 base; bases with no gene match: 6. The CDR3 DNA sequence: TGTGCCAGCAGCTTAGTCGGACAGGGGTATGCTGAAGCTTTCTTT. As protein: CASSLVGQGYAEAFF.

The CDR3 here is CASSPRQGPNEKLFF. The CDR3 nucleotides are TGTGCCAGCAGCCCTCGACAGGGCCCTAATGAAAAACTGTTTTTT. The rearrangement uses TRBV7-9 and TRBJ1-4, with 7 bases identical to TRBD1. Germline loops: CDR1 SEHNR, CDR2 FQNEAQ (reference sequence). The trim removed 5 bases at V and 3 bases at J, leaving 6 bases unmatched. The CDR3 loop spans 15 amino acids.

Notes on this clonotype: This may arise from a read error, as a much more abundant clone is one base away. CDR3 coding DNA: TGTGCCAGCAGTGACATTCTGTCTAACTGTGGCTACACCTTC. Encoded protein: CASSDILSNCGYTF. The chain couples TRBV6-4 to TRBJ1-2, with no clear D. There are 14 residues in the CDR3. Germline CDR1 and CDR2: MRHNA and SNTAGT.

This clonotype was seen ten or more times. The V gene is TRBV2, the J gene TRBJ2-2; D is uncertain. V was cut by 7 bases and J by 7 bases, with 19 bases left in between. CDR1 is SNHLY and CDR2 is FYNNEI in the germline V gene. CDR3 length: 15 amino acids. Here the CDR3 DNA reads TGTGCCAGCAATACTCACCTAGATACGGACGGGGAGCTGTTTTTT. It encodes CASNTHLDTDGELFF.

V and J are TRBV15 and TRBJ2-5, with 10 bases that match TRBD2. CDR1 and CDR2 (germline): LNHNV, YYDKDF (reference sequence). CDR3 size: 14 residues. J was trimmed by 3 bases and V by 6 bases; bases with no gene match: 4. The CDR3 region has the DNA TGTGCCACCAGTGTTCTAGCGGGGGAAGAGACCCAGTACTTC. This translates into CATSVLAGEETQYF.

The chain employs TRBV15 and TRBJ2-2, with TRBD2 matching 7 bases. J lost 8 bases, V lost 6 bases, and 3 bases had no gene match. Looked up from germline, CDR1 is LNHNV and CDR2 is YYDKDF (reference sequence). The CDR3 consists of 12 residues. The CDR3 spells CATRGEGGELFF. The CDR3 nucleotides are TGTGCCACCAGGGGGGAGGGGGGGGAGCTGTTTTTT.

The chain joins TRBV10-3 to TRBJ2-5, with 10 bases matching TRBD2. This CDR3 comprises 14 residues. Germline V CDR1 and CDR2: ENHRY, SYGVKD. J lost 5 bases, V lost 4 bases, and 4 bases had no gene match. The CDR3 nucleotides read TGTGCCATCAGTGGGGCTAGCGGGAGTGAGACCCAGTACTTC. Translation: CAISGASGSETQYF.

This clonotype was found many times. The chain employs TRBV10-3 and TRBJ2-7; 7 nucleotides line up with TRBD1. CDR1 is ENHRY and CDR2 is SYGVKD in the germline V gene. The ends lost 6 bases at V and 4 bases at J; junction bases unmatched: 6. This CDR3 is 13 amino acids long. Written as DNA, the CDR3 is TGTGCCATCAGCGACAGGGTTTCGTACGAGCAGTACTTC. Its translation is CAISDRVSYEQYF.

The rearrangement links TRBV12-3 or TRBV12-4 to TRBJ1-1; TRBD1 aligns across 8 bases. With 7 bases clipped from V and 11 bases from J, the junction kept 12 bases outside the gene matches. The length of the CDR3 is 13 residues. The CDR3 protein is CASNPPHQGAAFF. The CDR3 bases are TGTGCCAGCAATCCTCCCCATCAGGGGGCTGCTTTCTTT.